The 14 T cell receptor beta chains listed next were all sequenced from one sample in a study of somatic mutations in cytotoxic T cells in rheumatoid arthritis. Repertoires were generated with immunoSEQ multiplex PCR, while TCRdb's copy carries only in-frame clones and drops some. The table records roughly 10,000 clones, 89% of them present only once. Sequenced: CD4+ T cells sorted from blood. The receptors derive from a woman younger than 30 with rheumatoid arthritis.

The chain combines TRBV11-3 with TRBJ1-1, with 10 bases that match TRBD1. Trimming took 5 bases from V and 0 from J; bases not matched to a gene: 3. Germline CDR1 is SGHNT and CDR2 is YENEEA. This CDR3 region has 15 residues. This CDR3 reads CASSPGTGVNTEAFF. CDR3 nucleotides: TGTGCCAGCAGCCCGGGGACAGGGGTGAACACTGAAGCTTTCTTT.

The gene calls are TRBV2 and TRBJ2-5; D unresolved. CDR1 is SNHLY and CDR2 is FYNNEI in the germline V gene. Trimming left V 5 bases short and J 4 bases short, with 5 bases between. The CDR3 extends over 11 amino acids. CDR3 region: CASSLLETQYF. The DNA of the CDR3 is TGTGCCAGCAGTCTACTAGAGACCCAGTACTTC. The full variable domain, completed using reference TRBV2 and TRBJ2-5, is EPEVTQTPSHQVTQMGQEVILRCVPISNHLYFYWYRQILGQKVEFLVSFYNNEISEKSEIFDDQFSVERPDGSNFTLKIRSTKLEDSAMYFCASSLLETQYFGPGTRLLVL.

This chain joins TRBV18 and TRBJ2-2; tentatively, D is TRBD1 (6 bases). This CDR3 has 16 amino acids. The V gene's germline CDR1 is KGHSH and CDR2 LQKENI. The V end was cut by 0 bases, the J end by 5 bases, with 13 bases between. CDR3 protein: CASSPPTGLTTGELFF. DNA for the CDR3: TGTGCCAGCTCACCACCGACAGGCCTTACGACCGGGGAGCTGTTTTTT.

Points on this clone: Likely a read error: the CDR3 ends without its conserved phenylalanine or tryptophan. This sequence joins TRBV30 and TRBJ1-4; maybe TRBD1 (5 bases). From germline, CDR1 is GTSNPN and CDR2 SVGIG (reference sequence). This CDR3 comprises 14 residues. Trimming stripped 4 bases from V and 4 bases from J, with 13 bases between. The CDR3 region has the DNA TGTGCCTGGAATATACGGGGGGTTAATGAAAAACTGTTTTCT. This encodes CAWNIRGVNEKLFS.

J is TRBJ2-7 and V is TRBV29-1, with TRBD1 identical over 7 bases. Germline CDR1 and CDR2: SQVTM and ANQGSEA. The CDR3 sequence is 12 residues long. With 4 bases clipped from V and 3 bases from J, the junction kept 3 bases outside the gene matches. DNA for the CDR3: TGCAGCGTTGTAAGGGACAGCTACGAGCAGTACTTC. This encodes CSVVRDSYEQYF.

The chain joins TRBV7-2 to TRBJ2-5, with 9 bases matching TRBD2. This CDR3 region has 15 residues. Germline V CDR1 and CDR2: SGHTA, FQGNSA. After removal of 5 bases from V and 5 bases from J, the junction contained 9 bases not matched to a gene. The CDR3 reads CASSREAGGGETQYF. CDR3 DNA: TGTGCCAGCAGCCGTGAAGCGGGAGGAGGGGAGACCCAGTACTTC.

The chain recombines TRBV19 with TRBJ2-7; D is unclear. The V end lost 3 bases, the J end lost 6 bases, and 18 bases lay between the germline ends. The CDR3 contains 15 residues. Germline-derived CDR1 and CDR2 are LNHDA and SQIVND (reference sequence). The DNA for the CDR3 is TGTGCCAGTAGTATTGGGCCTACTTCCACGACCGAGCAGTACTTC. Its translation: CASSIGPTSTTEQYF. The full variable domain, in which reference TRBV19 and TRBJ2-7 provide the parts outside the CDR3, is DGGITQSPKYLFRKEGQNVTLSCEQNLNHDAMYWYRQDPGQGLRLIYYSQIVNDFQKGDIAEGYSVSREKKESFPLTVTSAQKNPTAFYLCASSIGPTSTTEQYFGPGTRLTVT.

The chain is built from TRBV18 and TRBJ1-1; maybe TRBD1 (6 bases). The CDR3 length is 13 residues. V gave up 6 bases and J gave up 5 bases, with 13 bases separating them. Germline loops: CDR1 KGHSH, CDR2 LQKENI. The CDR3 loop reads CASSQLQGTEAFF. CDR3 sequence (DNA): TGTGCCAGCTCCCAACTCCAGGGGACTGAAGCTTTCTTT.

The J gene is TRBJ2-1, the V gene TRBV7-7; a weak D match, TRBD2 (7 bases). CDR1 and CDR2 (germline): SSHAT, FNYEAQ (reference sequence). Trimming left V 2 bases short and J 8 bases short, with 10 bases between. CDR3 size: 13 residues. CDR3 DNA sequence: TGTGCCAGCAGCTTATCGGGGGGCGATGAGCAGTTCTTC. Protein sequence: CASSLSGGDEQFF.

The gene calls are TRBV28 and TRBJ1-3, with 10 bases identical to TRBD1. Losses at the gene ends were 7 bases for V and 14 bases for J; bases not matched to a gene: 2. CDR1 and CDR2 (germline): MDHEN, SYDVKM. This CDR3 comprises 10 residues. CDR3 sequence (DNA): TGTGCCAGCACTGGGACAGGGGTATATTTT. It yields the protein CASTGTGVYF.

The V gene is TRBV7-2, the J gene TRBJ2-6; D is unresolved. The CDR3 extends over 15 amino acids. V was cut by 3 bases and J by 0 bases, with 6 bases left in between. Germline V lookup: CDR1 SGHTA, CDR2 FQGNSA. The CDR3 DNA follows: TGTGCCAGCAGCTTGTCGAGCTCTGGGGCCAACGTCCTGACTTTC. Its protein product is CASSLSSSGANVLTF.

V and J are TRBV5-6 and TRBJ2-1, with TRBD1 matching 11 bases. The CDR3 consists of 14 residues. The V and J ends lost 4 bases and 10 bases, in that order; junction bases with no gene match: 7. Germline CDR1 SGHDT, CDR2 YYEEEE. The CDR3 protein is CASSLWTGGREQFF. The CDR3 DNA reads as TGTGCCAGCAGCCTCTGGACAGGGGGCAGGGAGCAGTTCTTC.

This chain joins TRBV9 and TRBJ2-7; D is unclear. This CDR3 region has 13 residues. Germline loops: CDR1 SGDLS, CDR2 YYNGEE. V lost 0 bases and J 5 bases, leaving 9 bases between the germline ends. DNA of the CDR3: TGTGCCAGCAGCGTAGCGTTCAGCGACGAGCAGTACTTC. Residues: CASSVAFSDEQYF.

The chain has TRBV5-4 and TRBJ2-5; maybe TRBD1 (6 bases). Trimming removed 5 bases at V and 5 bases at J, with 16 bases between. The CDR3 is made up of 14 amino acids. Germline lookup yields CDR1 SGHNT and CDR2 YYREEE (reference sequence). CDR3 in amino acids: CASSFSNREETQYF. DNA of the CDR3: TGTGCCAGCAGTTTCTCAAACAGGGAGGAGACCCAGTACTTC.